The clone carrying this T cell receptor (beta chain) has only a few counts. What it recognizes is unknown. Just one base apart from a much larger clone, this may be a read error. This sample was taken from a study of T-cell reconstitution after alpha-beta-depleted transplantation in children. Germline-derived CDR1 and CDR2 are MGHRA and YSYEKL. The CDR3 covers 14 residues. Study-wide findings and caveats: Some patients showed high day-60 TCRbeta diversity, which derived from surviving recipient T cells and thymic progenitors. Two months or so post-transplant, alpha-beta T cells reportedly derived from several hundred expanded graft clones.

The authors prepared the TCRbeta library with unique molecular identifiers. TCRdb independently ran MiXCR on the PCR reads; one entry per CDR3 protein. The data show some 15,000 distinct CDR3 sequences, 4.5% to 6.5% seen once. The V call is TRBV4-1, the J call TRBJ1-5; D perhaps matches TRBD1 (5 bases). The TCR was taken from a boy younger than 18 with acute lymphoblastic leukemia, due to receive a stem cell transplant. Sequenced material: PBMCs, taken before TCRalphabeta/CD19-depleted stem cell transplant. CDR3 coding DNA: TGCACCAGCAGCCAAGGATTGGGGGGATGGCCCCAGCATTTT. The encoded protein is CTSSQGLGGWPQHF.